The 3 T cell receptor beta chains presented below share a single source sample, sequenced in a study of lymphopenia after photon versus proton radiotherapy. The assay was immunoSEQ multiplex PCR, and TCRdb's table has in-frame clones only and misses some. The sample lists more than 80,000 clones; around 83% were seen once. The material sequenced was peripheral blood, taken from a patient treated with proton-based radiotherapy. The receptors were sampled from a man aged 55 to 70 with pancreatic cancer.

The table lists this clone with a few counts. The chain uses TRBV9 and TRBJ1-1; 11 bases align to TRBD1. V shed 2 bases and J 0 bases; nucleotides not matched to a gene: 3. The CDR3 spans 16 residues. Germline assignment: CDR1 SGDLS and CDR2 YYNGEE. Here the CDR3 DNA reads TGTGCCAGCAGCGTCGGACAGGGGGCGTTGAACACTGAAGCTTTCTTT. Its translation is CASSVGQGALNTEAFF.

As regards this clone: The junction and the germline gene differ at one end; a read error may be behind it. The chain has TRBV30 and TRBJ2-7; D is perhaps TRBD2 (5 bases). This CDR3 region has 11 residues. Looked up from germline, CDR1 is GTSNPN and CDR2 is SVGIG (reference sequence). CDR3 residues: CAWSRGRESFF. The CDR3 DNA is TGTGCCTGGAGTCGAGGCCGGGAATCCTTCTTC.

This clone occurred once. The chain combines TRBV6-5 with TRBJ2-7; weak D call: TRBD1 (6 bases). This CDR3 is built from 14 residues. Between the trimmed V and J ends, which lost 5 bases and 4 bases, there was a span of 15 bases. The germline V gene has CDR1 MNHEY and CDR2 SVGAGI. The CDR3 here is CASSRNDRRYEQYF. The DNA of the CDR3 is TGTGCCAGCAGTCGAAATGACAGGCGGTACGAGCAGTACTTC.